The rows below give T cell receptor beta chains drawn from one sample of a study of beta chain features in type 1 diabetes. Clones were sequenced by immunoSEQ multiplex PCR, and TCRdb holds only the in-frame ones, with some missing. This table has a few hundred thousand clones, approximately 28% appearing once. What was sequenced was naive CD4+ T cells from blood. These receptor sequences come from a man younger than 35 in good health. Each CDR3 is given with its conserved first and last residue. A D gene is named only where the DNA matches it firmly. A row's size may be missing; if present it is once, few, many or a size class.

d_call clone_size j_call cdr3_length v_call cdr3_aa cdr3_nt
TRBD1 . TRBJ1-5 15 TRBV7-9 CASSLETGGNQPQHF TGTGCCAGCAGCTTAGAAACAGGGGGCAATCAGCCCCAGCATTTT
TRBD1 few TRBJ2-7 14 TRBV5-1 CASSKDRANYEQYF TGCGCCAGCAGCAAGGACAGGGCCAACTACGAGCAGTACTTC
. . TRBJ1-5 13 TRBV30 CAWSARGLQPQHF TGTGCCTGGAGCGCACGAGGCCTACAGCCCCAGCATTTT
. . TRBJ2-1 12 TRBV7-9 CASSLDSNEQFF TGTGCCAGCAGCTTGGACAGCAATGAGCAGTTCTTC
. few TRBJ2-3 14 TRBV30 CAWTAVAITDTQYF TGTGCCTGGACAGCGGTTGCTATCACAGATACGCAGTATTTT
. few TRBJ2-1 13 TRBV2 CASSEYWANEQFF TGTGCCAGCAGTGAATATTGGGCCAATGAGCAGTTCTTC
TRBD1 . TRBJ1-2 15 TRBV7-9 CASSPDRGSSYGYTF TGTGCCAGCAGCCCGGACAGGGGGTCGAGCTATGGCTACACCTTC
. . TRBJ2-7 14 TRBV30 CAWSVRVQTYEQYF TGTGCCTGGAGTGTCCGCGTTCAGACCTACGAGCAGTACTTC
. . TRBJ2-5 14 TRBV9 CASSVGAAAETQYF TGTGCCAGCAGCGTAGGGGCAGCGGCTGAGACCCAGTACTTC
. few TRBJ2-3 12 TRBV29-1 CSVGPPTDTQYF TGCAGCGTGGGACCCCCCACAGATACGCAGTATTTT
. . TRBJ1-1 13 TRBV30 CAWSVMRVTEAFF TGTGCCTGGAGTGTAATGAGGGTCACTGAAGCTTTCTTT
. few TRBJ2-4 15 TRBV4-1 CASSQVGLPKNIQYF TGCGCCAGCAGCCAAGTTGGCTTGCCTAAAAACATTCAGTACTTC
TRBD1 . TRBJ2-1 17 TRBV9 CASSVKQGTERVDEQFF TGTGCCAGCAGCGTCAAACAGGGGACCGAAAGGGTAGATGAGCAGTTCTTC
TRBD1 . TRBJ2-4 13 TRBV30 CAWSTGGGNIQYF TGTGCCTGGAGTACAGGGGGCGGAAACATTCAGTACTTC
. . TRBJ2-1 11 TRBV11-2 CASSFLAGRIF TGTGCCAGCAGCTTTTTAGCAGGTAGGATCTTC
. . TRBJ2-5 14 TRBV10-3 CAISESRAKETQYF TGTGCCATCAGTGAGTCTCGCGCCAAGGAGACCCAGTACTTC
. few TRBJ1-5 13 TRBV30 CAWSVGANQPQHF TGTGCCTGGAGTGTCGGCGCCAATCAGCCCCAGCATTTT
. . TRBJ2-7 14 TRBV6-5 CASRGFGASYEQYF TGTGCCAGCAGGGGCTTTGGGGCCTCCTACGAGCAGTACTTC
TRBD2 . TRBJ2-2 12 TRBV28 CASGPLGGMLFF TGTGCCAGCGGACCTTTGGGGGGGATGCTGTTTTTT
TRBD1 few TRBJ1-2 12 TRBV29-1 CSDRDRGNGYTF TGCAGCGACCGGGACAGGGGAAATGGCTACACCTTC
TRBD1 . TRBJ1-5 15 TRBV2 CASSGRQGAGQPQHF TGTGCCAGCAGTGGGCGACAGGGGGCCGGGCAGCCCCAGCATTTT
. few TRBJ2-7 15 TRBV25-1 CASSALVAWSDEQYF TGTGCCAGCAGCGCACTCGTGGCTTGGTCGGACGAGCAGTACTTC
. few TRBJ2-5 13 TRBV28 CASSLTVQETQYF TGTGCCAGCAGTTTGACAGTACAAGAGACCCAGTACTTC
TRBD1 few TRBJ2-7 16 TRBV27 CASSLNPGGGYYEQYF TGTGCCAGCAGTTTAAACCCAGGGGGCGGGTACTACGAGCAGTACTTC
TRBD1 . TRBJ2-3 17 TRBV29-1 CSAQQGTGAWYTDTQYF TGCAGCGCTCAGCAGGGGACAGGGGCCTGGTATACAGATACGCAGTATTTT
. . TRBJ2-7 12 TRBV7-6 CASSLAWGEQYF TGTGCCAGCAGCTTAGCCTGGGGCGAGCAGTACTTC
TRBD1 few TRBJ2-7 17 TRBV27 CASSLSKTGANTYEQYF TGTGCCAGCAGTTTATCGAAGACAGGGGCCAACACCTACGAGCAGTACTTC
. . TRBJ2-3 14 TRBV30 CALFQGGPRDTQYF TGTGCCTTGTTTCAGGGGGGTCCCCGGGATACGCAGTATTTT
. . TRBJ2-2 14 TRBV30 CAWRGARNTGELFF TGTGCCTGGAGGGGGGCCCGCAACACCGGGGAGCTGTTTTTT
TRBD2 . TRBJ2-1 19 TRBV4-1 CASSQDRLAGYASYNEQFF TGCGCCAGCAGCCAAGATCGACTAGCGGGATACGCCTCCTACAATGAGCAGTTCTTC
TRBD1 once TRBJ2-7 14 TRBV30 CAWSAGQGAGEQYF TGTGCCTGGAGTGCAGGACAGGGGGCCGGCGAGCAGTACTTC
TRBD2 . TRBJ2-7 18 TRBV7-2 CASSLEWATSGAPYEQYF TGTGCCAGCAGCTTAGAATGGGCAACTAGCGGGGCCCCCTACGAGCAGTACTTC
. . TRBJ2-5 18 TRBV7-7 CASSLEPSVSPRVETQYF TGTGCCAGCAGCTTAGAGCCTAGCGTATCTCCCAGGGTGGAGACCCAGTACTTC
. . TRBJ1-1 13 TRBV7-8 CASSTTVNTEAFF TGTGCCAGCAGCACTACAGTGAACACTGAAGCTTTCTTT
TRBD2 few TRBJ2-4 14 TRBV4-2 CASSPLAGDGIQYF TGTGCCAGCAGCCCGTTAGCGGGAGATGGCATTCAGTACTTC
TRBD2 . TRBJ2-3 16 TRBV2 CASRARLAPSTDTQYF TGTGCCAGCAGAGCAAGACTAGCGCCTAGCACAGATACGCAGTATTTT
TRBD2 . TRBJ2-7 16 TRBV29-1 CSVEWDLGLAGGEQYF TGCAGCGTTGAATGGGACCTGGGACTAGCGGGAGGCGAGCAGTACTTC
TRBD2 . TRBJ2-7 13 TRBV29-1 CSVARTSGLEQYF TGCAGCGTTGCTCGGACTAGCGGACTCGAGCAGTACTTC
. . TRBJ2-3 13 TRBV4-2 CASSLARADTQYF TGTGCCAGCAGCCTAGCGAGGGCAGATACGCAGTATTTT